The 21 T cell receptor beta chains given below trace back to one sample, sequenced in a study of shared clonotypes between healthy human individuals. Produced via immunoSEQ multiplex PCR; TCRdb's table is partial and in-frame only. Here the sample spans 2 million to 3 million clones, 93% being singletons. Sequencing used naive CD4+ T cells from PBMCs. Subset specified: CD45RA+ positively selected. These TCRs come from a man aged 18 to 29 in good health. Some clones in this sample may be carry-over from other donors' samples.

CDR3 bases: TGTGCCAGCAGTCGGTCTAAGCTCCGCAATGAGCAGTTCTTC. As protein: CASSRSKLRNEQFF. The chain is built from TRBV2 and TRBJ2-1, with D hard to call. V lost 5 bases to trimming and J lost 6 bases, with 14 bases between them. CDR1 is SNHLY and CDR2 is FYNNEI in the germline V gene. This CDR3 contains 14 residues.

The J gene is TRBJ2-2, the V gene TRBV4-1, with 8 bases that match TRBD1. V was pared by 6 bases and J by 4 bases, with 4 bases of the junction left unmatched. From germline, CDR1 is MGHRA and CDR2 YSYEKL. The CDR3 is 14 residues long. CDR3 amino acids: CASRLGQGTGELFF. The CDR3 DNA sequence: TGCGCCAGCAGACTTGGACAGGGCACCGGGGAGCTGTTTTTT.

This clone was seen just once. At one boundary the junction diverges from the germline segment, which might be a read error. The gene calls are TRBV6-6 and TRBJ1-2, with 8 bases lining up with TRBD1. CDR1 and CDR2 from the germline V gene are MNHNY and SVGAGI (reference sequence). The CDR3 contains 13 residues. The CDR3 sequence: CASRGTGSYGHTF. Written as DNA, the CDR3 is TGTGCCAGCAGAGGGACAGGTTCCTATGGCCACACCTTC.

The rearrangement joins TRBV9 to TRBJ1-1; 7 positions match TRBD1. The CDR3 sequence is 16 residues long. Trimming cost V 3 bases and J 7 bases; bases outside gene matches: 15. Per germline, CDR1 SGDLS and CDR2 YYNGEE. The DNA of the CDR3 is TGTGCCAGCAGCGCACGTTCCTACGCGGGACAGAGTGAAGCTTTCTTT. This gives the protein CASSARSYAGQSEAFF.

A word on this clone: A read error may produce the germline difference seen at one junction end. The chain has TRBV6-1 and TRBJ2-5; D assignment may be TRBD1 or TRBD2 (6 bases each). The germline CDR1 and CDR2 sequences are MNHNS and SASEGT. The CDR3 length is 13 residues. CDR3 protein: CASSVRDVLEGDF. The CDR3 DNA reads as TGTGCCAGCAGTGTGAGGGATGTACTGGAGGGGGACTTC.

The V gene is TRBV9, the J gene TRBJ2-1; D may be TRBD2 (6 bases). Looked up from germline, CDR1 is SGDLS and CDR2 is YYNGEE. This CDR3 is 13 amino acids long. V lost 3 bases and J lost 5, with 9 bases in between. The CDR3 coding sequence is TGTGCCAGCAGCGGACTAGGAGACAATGAGCAGTTCTTC. It yields the protein CASSGLGDNEQFF.

This chain links TRBV4-1 with TRBJ2-5; D may be TRBD1 (6 bases). The CDR3 sequence is 16 residues long. Trimming cost V 3 bases and J 5 bases, with 19 bases left between them. In germline, CDR1 is MGHRA, CDR2 YSYEKL. CDR3 nucleotide sequence: TGCGCCAGCAGCCACAACAGGGTTGAGTGGGGTGAGACCCAGTACTTC. Protein product: CASSHNRVEWGETQYF.

The chain links TRBV28 to TRBJ2-1; the D gene is possibly TRBD2 (5 bases). Trimming left V 3 bases short and J 8 bases short, with 11 bases between. Germline V gives CDR1 MDHEN, CDR2 SYDVKM. This CDR3 is built from 13 residues. The CDR3 loop reads CASSFGSPDEQFF. The CDR3 DNA sequence: TGTGCCAGCAGTTTTGGGAGCCCCGATGAGCAGTTCTTC. Looking up the rest from reference TRBV28 and TRBJ2-1 gives the full variable domain: DVKVTQSSRYLVKRTGEKVFLECVQDMDHENMFWYRQDPGLGLRLIYFSYDVKMKEKGDIPEGYSVSREKKERFSLILESASTNQTSMYLCASSFGSPDEQFFGPGTRLTVL.

A single count supports this clone. V is TRBV6-4 and J is TRBJ1-1; tentative D call: TRBD1 (6 bases). V gave up 5 bases and J gave up 0 bases, with 10 bases separating them. Per the germline V gene, CDR1 is MRHNA and CDR2 is SNTAGT. This CDR3 has 14 amino acids. CDR3 DNA: TGTGCCAGCAGTAAGGACAGCCTGAACACTGAAGCTTTCTTT. This translates into CASSKDSLNTEAFF.

The sample holds one count of this clone. The rearrangement joins TRBV11-2 to TRBJ2-3; 12 positions agree with TRBD2. CDR1 SGHAT and CDR2 FQNNGV come from the germline V gene. The CDR3 runs to 15 residues. Trimming cost V 6 bases and J 3 bases; bases outside gene matches: 4. CDR3 sequence: CASSATSGRTDTQYF. In nucleotides, the CDR3 is TGTGCCAGCAGTGCGACTAGCGGGAGAACAGATACGCAGTATTTT.

The chain uses TRBV13 and TRBJ2-3, with D unresolved. The CDR3 is 16 residues long. Germline CDR1 reads PRHDT; CDR2 reads FYEKMQ (reference sequence). Trimming left V 2 bases short and J 0 bases short, with 12 bases between. CDR3 loop: CASSLRVGTSTDTQYF. The CDR3 DNA sequence: TGTGCCAGCAGCTTACGTGTCGGAACAAGCACAGATACGCAGTATTTT.

The chain has TRBV28 and TRBJ1-6; 7 bases line up with TRBD1. Per germline, CDR1 MDHEN and CDR2 SYDVKM. The CDR3 is 15 residues long. Trimming took 6 bases from V and 9 from J; bases not matched to a gene: 11. CDR3 loop: CASRATGIEGSPLHF. CDR3 nucleotides: TGTGCCAGCAGGGCGACAGGGATAGAGGGTTCACCCCTCCACTTT.

The V gene is TRBV14, the J gene TRBJ1-1; D is uncertain. Germline V gene data show CDR1 as SGHDN and CDR2 as FVKESK. The CDR3 loop spans 13 amino acids. Trimming removed 4 bases at V and 4 bases at J, with 10 bases between. The CDR3 region has the DNA TGTGCCAGCAGCCTCACCCAGTTCACTGAAGCTTTCTTT. Translating it yields CASSLTQFTEAFF.

This rearrangement joins TRBV9 to TRBJ2-2; D gene unclear. The germline V and J ends were trimmed by 4 bases and 1 base, with 5 bases remaining between them. The germline CDR1 and CDR2 sequences are SGDLS and YYNGEE. The CDR3 contains 13 residues. The CDR3 DNA reads as TGTGCCAGCAGCCCCGAGAACACCGGGGAGCTGTTTTTT. Translation gives CASSPENTGELFF.

The genes are TRBV7-2 and TRBJ2-5, with 13 bases matching TRBD2. Germline V gene lookup returns CDR1 SGHTA and CDR2 FQGNSA. This CDR3 comprises 16 residues. With 3 bases clipped from V and 4 bases from J, the junction kept 5 bases outside the gene matches. The CDR3 bases are TGTGCCAGCAGCTTGGTGACTAGCGGGAGGCGAGAGACCCAGTACTTC. Its protein is CASSLVTSGRRETQYF.

The chain has TRBV5-1 and TRBJ1-5; D possibly corresponds to TRBD1 (5 bases). Trimming removed 2 bases at V and 7 bases at J, with 13 bases between. CDR3 size: 14 residues. CDR1 and CDR2 (germline): SGHRS, YFSETQ. The CDR3 nucleotides are TGCGCCAGCAGCTTTCGTCCAGGGCTCCAGCCCCAGCATTTT. It translates to CASSFRPGLQPQHF.

The chain uses TRBV5-4 and TRBJ2-5, with D maybe TRBD2 (6 bases). The DNA end is more similar to TRBJ2-7, so the J call may be wrong. CDR3 size: 14 residues. Germline V lookup: CDR1 SGHNT, CDR2 YYREEE (reference sequence). CDR3 residues: CASSLSLASYEQYF. CDR3 DNA: TGTGCCAGCAGCTTAAGTCTAGCGTCCTACGAGCAGTACTTC.

In the case of this clone: One end of the junction fails to match germline, which may point to a read error. The rearrangement uses TRBV20-1 and TRBJ2-7; D not certain. The V gene's germline CDR1 is DFQATT and CDR2 SNEGSKA (reference sequence). This CDR3 is built from 11 residues. The CDR3 loop is CSLQLLYEQYF. Written as DNA, the CDR3 is TGTTCACTCCAACTCCTCTACGAGCAGTACTTC.

This clone was observed once. The chain recombines TRBV30 with TRBJ1-5; a possible D gene is TRBD1 (5 bases). Trimming pared 3 bases from V and 5 bases from J, leaving 11 bases between. Germline lookup yields CDR1 GTSNPN and CDR2 SVGIG (reference sequence). The CDR3 has 13 amino acids. The CDR3 here is CAWSRDGDQPQHF. The CDR3 DNA sequence: TGTGCCTGGAGCCGGGACGGGGATCAGCCCCAGCATTTT. The whole variable domain, remainder taken from reference TRBV30 and TRBJ1-5, is SQTIHQWPATLVQPVGSPLSLECTVEGTSNPNLYWYRQAAGRGLQLLFYSVGIGQISSEVPQNLSASRPQDRQFILSSKKLLLSDSGFYLCAWSRDGDQPQHFGDGTRLSIL.

The J gene is TRBJ1-1, the V gene TRBV5-1; perhaps TRBD1 as D (5 bases). This CDR3 spans 14 amino acids. V lost 2 bases and J 5 bases, leaving 13 bases between the germline ends. Germline assignment: CDR1 SGHRS and CDR2 YFSETQ. CDR3 nucleotide sequence: TGCGCCAGCAGCTTAAGGGGAGAAGTTACTGAAGCTTTCTTT. It translates to CASSLRGEVTEAFF.

The V call is TRBV7-9, the J call TRBJ2-1; D remains unclear. This CDR3 has 12 amino acids. With 8 bases removed from V and 9 bases from J, the gap between germline ends came to 14 bases. CDR1 is SEHNR and CDR2 is FQNEAQ in the germline V gene (reference sequence). The CDR3: CASSASGIEQFF. The CDR3 coding sequence is TGTGCCAGCTCAGCTTCGGGCATTGAGCAGTTCTTC.